The clone carrying this TCR beta chain was seen repeatedly, ten times or more. Its matching antigen is unknown. The data were obtained in a study of response to subunit inactivated influenza vaccine. TCRdb reprocessed the RT-PCR reads with MiXCR, giving one entry per CDR3 protein. Here the sample spans about 480,000 distinct CDR3 sequences, approximately 9.9% being singletons. Findings and caveats of the study: Each seasonal flu vaccination may recruit only limited new T cells, authors suggested.

V lost 8 bases and J lost 3, with 11 bases in between. Germline V CDR1 and CDR2: SEHNR, FQNEAQ (reference sequence). The CDR3 spans 13 residues. The origin of this receptor is a man aged 50-60 years who received an inactivated influenza vaccine. The sequencing here drew on PBMCs from blood, taken more than 35 days after vaccination. This rearrangement joins TRBV7-9 to TRBJ2-1; D tentatively fits TRBD1 or TRBD2 (5 bases each). The CDR3 bases are TGTGCCAGCCAGGGACCGCTCTACAATGAGCAGTTCTTC. The encoded protein is CASQGPLYNEQFF.